The clone carrying this TCR beta chain was detected only once. This entry belongs to a study of blood T cells in healthy people across ages. The CDR3 is made up of 11 amino acids. With 3 bases removed from V and 7 bases from J, the gap between germline ends came to 6 bases. Germline V lookup: CDR1 SEHNR, CDR2 FQNEAQ (reference sequence). The second PCR ran roughly 6 to 11 cycles with a sample-barcoded 5' primer and J-beta primers. TCRdb re-analysed the 5' RACE reads in MiXCR, keeping a single row per CDR3 protein. The table lists hundreds of thousands of distinct CDR3 sequences, 45% to 50% of them singletons.

The rearrangement links TRBV7-9 to TRBJ1-2; D is undetermined. The TCR originated in a woman aged 60-75 years in good health. The sequencing input was blood. The CDR3 reads CASSLVSGYTF. In nucleotides, the CDR3 is TGTGCCAGCAGCTTGGTCAGTGGCTACACCTTC.